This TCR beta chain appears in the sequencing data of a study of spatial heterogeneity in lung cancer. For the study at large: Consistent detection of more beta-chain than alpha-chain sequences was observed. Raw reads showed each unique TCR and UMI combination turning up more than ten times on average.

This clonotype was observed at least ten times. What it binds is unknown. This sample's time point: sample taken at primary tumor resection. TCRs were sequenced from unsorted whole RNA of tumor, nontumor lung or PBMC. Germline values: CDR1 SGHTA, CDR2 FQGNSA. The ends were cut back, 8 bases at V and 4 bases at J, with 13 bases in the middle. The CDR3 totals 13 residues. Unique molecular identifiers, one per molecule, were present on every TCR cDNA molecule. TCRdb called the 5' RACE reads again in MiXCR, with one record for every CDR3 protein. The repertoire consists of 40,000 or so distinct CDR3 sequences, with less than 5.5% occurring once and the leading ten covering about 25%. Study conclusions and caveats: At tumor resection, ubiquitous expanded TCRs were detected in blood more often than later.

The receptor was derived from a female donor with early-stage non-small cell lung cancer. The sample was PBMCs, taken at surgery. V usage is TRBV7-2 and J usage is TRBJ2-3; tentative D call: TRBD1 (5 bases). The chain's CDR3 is CASLPGIADTQYF. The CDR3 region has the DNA TGTGCCAGCCTCCCAGGGATCGCAGATACGCAGTATTTT.